One sample yielded the 22 T cell receptor beta chains listed below, sequenced in a study of T cell changes during pregnancy in multiple sclerosis. Here immunoSEQ multiplex PCR was the method, and the copy in TCRdb shows in-frame clones only, minus some. The sample contains about 40,000 clones, 80% to 95% of which appear only once. Source: CD4+ T cells from peripheral blood mononuclear cells, taken in the third trimester of pregnancy. The origin of the receptors is a female donor with multiple sclerosis, enrolled in a pregnancy study.

This clone was seen once. The chain carries TRBV5-6 and TRBJ2-7, with 10 bases lining up with TRBD2. This CDR3 is 14 amino acids long. After removal of 4 bases from V and 7 bases from J, the junction contained 8 bases not matched to a gene. Germline V lookup: CDR1 SGHDT, CDR2 YYEEEE. CDR3 coding DNA: TGTGCCAGCAGCCGGGCTAGCGGGAGAGGTGAGCAGTACTTC. This encodes CASSRASGRGEQYF.

This clone is categorized as medium-sized. The V and J genes are TRBV2 and TRBJ1-2, with a tentative D call TRBD1 (5 bases). The germline V gene encodes CDR1 SNHLY and CDR2 FYNNEI. The V end was cut by 4 bases, the J end by 8 bases, with 14 bases between. The CDR3 is made up of 13 amino acids. The CDR3 DNA is TGTGCCAGCAGTGTCCGGGCGGGGGGAGGCTACACCTTC. Translated, it gives CASSVRAGGGYTF.

The genes are TRBV30 and TRBJ2-7; D unresolved. Per germline, CDR1 GTSNPN and CDR2 SVGIG (reference sequence). V was pared by 3 bases and J by 1 base, with 13 bases between. The CDR3 sequence is 14 residues long. CDR3 sequence reads: CAWRGLAASYEQYF. CDR3 in DNA: TGTGCCTGGAGGGGTTTGGCAGCGTCCTACGAGCAGTACTTC.

The J gene is TRBJ1-3, the V gene TRBV6-6, with a possible D match to TRBD1 (6 bases). CDR1 and CDR2 from the germline V gene are MNHNY and SVGAGI (reference sequence). This CDR3 contains 13 residues. The germline V and J ends were trimmed by 8 bases and 2 bases, with 10 bases remaining between them. The CDR3 is CASQGFPGNTIYF. CDR3 DNA sequence: TGTGCCAGCCAGGGGTTTCCTGGAAACACCATATATTTT.

This chain connects TRBV5-4 to TRBJ2-2, with 8 bases identical to TRBD2. The length of the CDR3 is 15 residues. CDR1 is SGHNT and CDR2 is YYREEE in the germline V gene (reference sequence). V was pared by 4 bases and J by 5 bases, with 7 bases of the junction left unmatched. CDR3 amino acids: CASSLRAGATGELFF. The CDR3 DNA is TGTGCCAGCAGCCTCCGAGCGGGAGCGACCGGGGAGCTGTTTTTT. Using reference TRBV5-4 and TRBJ2-2 for the parts outside the CDR3, the full variable domain is ETGVTQSPTHLIKTRGQQVTLRCSSQSGHNTVSWYQQALGQGPQFIFQYYREEENGRGNFPPRFSGLQFPNYSSELNVNALELDDSALYLCASSLRAGATGELFFGEGSRLTVL.

The V and J genes are TRBV27 and TRBJ2-2; 9 bases align to TRBD1. Germline V gene data show CDR1 as MNHEY and CDR2 as SMNVEV (reference sequence). The length of the CDR3 is 14 residues. V lost 4 bases, J lost 5 bases, and 2 bases stayed unmatched. DNA for the CDR3: TGTGCCAGCAGTTACAGGGGGCGAACCGGGGAGCTGTTTTTT. Its translation is CASSYRGRTGELFF.

The chain is built from TRBV5-4 and TRBJ2-5; D is undetermined. This CDR3 is built from 13 residues. Germline CDR1 reads SGHNT; CDR2 reads YYREEE (reference sequence). The germline V and J ends were trimmed by 1 base and 5 bases, with 9 bases remaining between them. The DNA of the CDR3 is TGTGCCAGCAGCTTGACCCCCGAGGAGACCCAGTACTTC. Its protein product is CASSLTPEETQYF.

J is TRBJ2-3 and V is TRBV5-4; 11 bases map to TRBD1. This CDR3 comprises 13 residues. J gave up 4 bases and V 5 bases, and 0 bases lay outside the gene matches. From germline, CDR1 is SGHNT and CDR2 YYREEE (reference sequence). Here the CDR3 reads CASRGQGADTQYF. As DNA, the CDR3 is TGTGCCAGCAGGGGACAGGGGGCAGATACGCAGTATTTT.

The CDR3 nucleotides are TGTGCCAGCAGGCCAACCGGGACAGGGAACTACGAGCAGTACTTC. Amino acid sequence: CASRPTGTGNYEQYF. The genes are TRBV6-1 and TRBJ2-7; 9 positions agree with TRBD1. CDR1 and CDR2 from the germline V gene are MNHNS and SASEGT. The CDR3 is made up of 15 amino acids. Unmatched junction bases numbered 9, after V lost 6 bases and J lost 3 bases.

The rearrangement joins TRBV28 to TRBJ2-1, with D maybe TRBD2 (6 bases). Germline CDR1 reads MDHEN; CDR2 reads SYDVKM. This CDR3 is built from 18 residues. Trimming took 6 bases from V and 4 from J, leaving 25 bases between them. The chain's CDR3 is CASRNRDLSLTLYNEQFF. DNA of the CDR3: TGTGCCAGCAGGAATCGGGACTTATCTCTTACCCTATACAATGAGCAGTTCTTC.

The table lists this clone with a count of one. The rearrangement links TRBV27 to TRBJ1-5; the D gene is possibly TRBD1 (6 bases). Trimming removed 3 bases from V and 5 bases from J, with 11 bases in between. Per the germline V gene, CDR1 is MNHEY and CDR2 is SMNVEV (reference sequence). The CDR3 is made up of 14 amino acids. The CDR3 protein is CASSFTQGHQPQHF. The CDR3 bases are TGTGCCAGCAGTTTTACACAGGGACATCAGCCCCAGCATTTT.

The genes are TRBV6-1 and TRBJ2-1, with D unresolved. Germline lookup yields CDR1 MNHNS and CDR2 SASEGT. The CDR3 has 16 amino acids. V was pared by 4 bases and J by 5 bases, with 18 bases between. CDR3 residues: CASSGRKTQSHNEQFF. The CDR3 region has the DNA TGTGCCAGCAGTGGGCGGAAGACCCAATCCCACAATGAGCAGTTCTTC.

The CDR3 DNA follows: TGCAGCGTCGTACAGGGGGGTCAAGAGACCCAGTACTTC. It codes for CSVVQGGQETQYF. V and J are TRBV29-1 and TRBJ2-5; 8 nucleotides align to TRBD1. The germline V gene encodes CDR1 SQVTM and CDR2 ANQGSEA. Trimming at V came to 6 bases and at J to 2 bases, leaving 5 bases not matched to a gene. This CDR3 has 13 amino acids.

The chain joins TRBV18 to TRBJ1-6; 8 positions agree with TRBD1. With 1 base clipped from V and 6 bases from J, the junction kept 5 bases outside the gene matches. This CDR3 region has 16 residues. Germline assignment: CDR1 KGHSH and CDR2 LQKENI. CDR3: CASSPQRDRRNSPLHF. CDR3 DNA sequence: TGTGCCAGCTCACCACAGCGGGACAGGCGTAATTCACCCCTCCACTTT.

The rearrangement joins TRBV6-5 to TRBJ2-7; 13 bases are a match to TRBD2. This CDR3 has 14 amino acids. J gave up 7 bases and V 5 bases, and 5 bases lay outside the gene matches. Germline V lookup: CDR1 MNHEY, CDR2 SVGAGI. CDR3 coding DNA: TGTGCCAGCAGTGGACTAGCGGGAGTTGGAGAGCAGTACTTC. Translation: CASSGLAGVGEQYF.

The chain joins TRBV4-3 to TRBJ1-1; no firm D call. There are 16 residues in the CDR3. Germline V gene data show CDR1 as LGHNA and CDR2 as YSLEER. The V and J ends lost 0 bases and 1 base respectively, with 12 bases between them. CDR3 sequence reads: CASSQDLAGGNTEAFF. The CDR3 DNA follows: TGCGCCAGCAGCCAAGATCTAGCCGGAGGGAACACTGAAGCTTTCTTT.

This chain links TRBV30 with TRBJ1-1, with TRBD1 matching 10 bases. This CDR3 comprises 15 residues. Germline CDR1 GTSNPN, CDR2 SVGIG (reference sequence). Trimming cost V 1 base and J 5 bases; bases outside gene matches: 7. The CDR3 reads CAWSDPTGGETEAFF. The DNA for the CDR3 is TGTGCCTGGAGTGACCCGACAGGGGGCGAAACTGAAGCTTTCTTT.

This clone was detected once. In DNA, the CDR3 is TGTGCCATCAGTGAGGCTAGCGCGGCCGGGGAGCTGTTTTTT. This encodes CAISEASAAGELFF. The chain links TRBV10-3 to TRBJ2-2; a weak D match, TRBD2 (6 bases). The germline CDR1 and CDR2 sequences are ENHRY and SYGVKD. V was clipped by 2 bases and J by 6 bases, with 10 bases between them. This CDR3 contains 14 residues.

This chain joins TRBV2 and TRBJ2-2; D is ambiguous. Germline loops: CDR1 SNHLY, CDR2 FYNNEI. The CDR3 runs 12 residues. Trimming took 5 bases from V and 13 from J, leaving 14 bases between them. CDR3 coding DNA: TGTGCCAGCAGTCCTACCCCACGAGCGCTGTTTTTT. It is translated as CASSPTPRALFF. The variable domain in full, completed from reference TRBV2 and TRBJ2-2, reads EPEVTQTPSHQVTQMGQEVILRCVPISNHLYFYWYRQILGQKVEFLVSFYNNEISEKSEIFDDQFSVERPDGSNFTLKIRSTKLEDSAMYFCASSPTPRALFFGEGSRLTVL.

J is TRBJ1-2 and V is TRBV27; weak D call: TRBD1 (5 bases). The CDR3 spans 14 residues. Trimming took off 6 bases at V and 0 bases at J, with 11 bases between the two ends. Germline-derived CDR1 and CDR2 are MNHEY and SMNVEV (reference sequence). CDR3 sequence: CASSRQRTNYGYTF. CDR3 in DNA: TGTGCCAGCAGCCGACAGAGGACTAACTATGGCTACACCTTC.

CDR3 sequence: CASSLTSGRVDEQFF. The CDR3 region has the DNA TGCGCCAGCAGCTTAACTAGCGGGAGGGTCGATGAGCAGTTCTTC. This sequence joins TRBV5-1 and TRBJ2-1; the match to TRBD2 covers 13 bases. The germline V gene encodes CDR1 SGHRS and CDR2 YFSETQ. V lost 2 bases to trimming and J lost 8 bases; unmatched junction nucleotides: 4. The CDR3 is made up of 15 amino acids. Supplemented by reference TRBV5-1 and TRBJ2-1, the full variable domain reads KAGVTQTPRYLIKTRGQQVTLSCSPISGHRSVSWYQQTPGQGLQFLFEYFSETQRNKGNFPGRFSGRQFSNSRSEMNVSTLELGDSALYLCASSLTSGRVDEQFFGPGTRLTVL.

This chain links TRBV7-9 with TRBJ1-5, with 8 bases lining up with TRBD1. Germline-derived CDR1 and CDR2 are SEHNR and FQNEAQ (reference sequence). The junction had 3 bases not matched to a gene; V was cut back by 5 bases and J by 3 bases. This CDR3 region has 14 residues. CDR3 in amino acids: CASSPDRDNQPQHF. The DNA for the CDR3 is TGTGCCAGCAGCCCGGACAGGGACAATCAGCCCCAGCATTTT.